The next 6 T cell receptor beta chains were all read from a single sample in a study of human T cells and chemical hapten exposure. TCRdb re-called the RACE reads with MiXCR, one entry per CDR3 protein. In the table there are 110,000 or so distinct CDR3 sequences, under 35% of which are singletons. The time point: patch test 3, about 24 weeks after DPC sensitization. Treatment in this sample: therapeutic diphenylcyclopropenone sensitization with weekly scalp DPC. Sequencing used whole blood, obtained in connection with sensitization to the hapten diphenylcyclopropenone (DPC). These receptors were taken from a man aged 35 to 55 with alopecia areata. Some clones in this sample may be carry-over from other donors' samples.

V usage is TRBV24-1 and J usage is TRBJ2-5, with unresolved D. V lost 2 bases to trimming and J lost 1 base, with 7 bases between them. The CDR3 length is 14 residues. From germline, CDR1 is KGHDR and CDR2 SFDVKD. The CDR3 protein is CATSDSTIQETQYF. The CDR3 coding sequence is TGTGCCACCAGTGATTCTACGATCCAAGAGACCCAGTACTTC.

The chain joins TRBV3-1 to TRBJ1-4, with D possibly being TRBD1 (6 bases). V lost 4 bases, J lost 0 bases, and 12 bases lay in between. Germline V lookup: CDR1 LGHDT, CDR2 YNNKEL (reference sequence). This CDR3 spans 16 amino acids. Here the CDR3 reads CASSLRGAATNEKLFF. The CDR3 DNA sequence: TGTGCCAGCAGCCTACGGGGGGCTGCAACTAATGAAAAACTGTTTTTT.

This clonotype was recorded a few times. This sequence joins TRBV29-1 and TRBJ1-4, with 9 bases matching TRBD1. The germline V gene encodes CDR1 SQVTM and CDR2 ANQGSEA. The CDR3 sequence is 14 residues long. The V and J ends lost 7 bases and 7 bases, in that order; junction bases with no gene match: 10. CDR3: CSGGFTGGGEKLFF. The CDR3 DNA sequence: TGCAGCGGGGGCTTTACAGGGGGCGGTGAAAAACTGTTTTTT. The whole variable domain, remainder taken from reference TRBV29-1 and TRBJ1-4, is SAVISQKPSRDICQRGTSLTIQCQVDSQVTMMFWYRQQPGQSLTLIATANQGSEATYESGFVIDKFPISRPNLTFSTLTVSNMSPEDSSIYLCSGGFTGGGEKLFFGSGTQLSVL.

CDR3 sequence: CASSSFSGTQYNEQFF. The CDR3 region has the DNA TGTGCCAGCAGCTCCTTTTCGGGTACGCAATACAATGAGCAGTTCTTC. The rearrangement joins TRBV7-8 to TRBJ2-1, with D hard to call. V gave up 4 bases and J gave up 4 bases, with 17 bases separating them. The CDR3 consists of 16 residues. Germline values: CDR1 SGHVS, CDR2 FQNEAQ.

This clonotype was counted a few times. The chain combines TRBV6-1 with TRBJ2-3, with 13 bases lining up with TRBD2. Trimming cost V 6 bases and J 4 bases; bases outside gene matches: 7. CDR1 and CDR2 from the germline V gene are MNHNS and SASEGT. The CDR3 covers 16 residues. This CDR3 is CASSSGLAGASDTQYF. CDR3 in DNA: TGTGCCAGCAGCTCCGGACTAGCGGGAGCCTCAGATACGCAGTATTTT.

The V and J genes are TRBV29-1 and TRBJ2-2; 7 bases are a match to TRBD2. CDR3 length equals 14 residues. The V segment lost 1 base and the J segment 5 bases; nucleotides outside the gene matches: 4. The germline V gene encodes CDR1 SQVTM and CDR2 ANQGSEA. CDR3 coding DNA: TGCAGCGTTGAAGGGACTAGAACAACCGGGGAGCTGTTTTTT. It codes for CSVEGTRTTGELFF.